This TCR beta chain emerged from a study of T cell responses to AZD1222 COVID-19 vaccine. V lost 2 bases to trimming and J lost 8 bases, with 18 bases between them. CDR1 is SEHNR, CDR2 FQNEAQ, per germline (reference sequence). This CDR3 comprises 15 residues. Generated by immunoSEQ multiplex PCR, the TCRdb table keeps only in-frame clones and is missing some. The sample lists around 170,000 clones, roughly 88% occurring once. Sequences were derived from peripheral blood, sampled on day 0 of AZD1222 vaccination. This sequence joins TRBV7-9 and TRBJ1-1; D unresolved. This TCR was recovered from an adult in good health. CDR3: CASSLSERPDDEAFF. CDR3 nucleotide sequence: TGTGCCAGCAGCTTAAGTGAGCGGCCTGATGACGAAGCTTTCTTT.